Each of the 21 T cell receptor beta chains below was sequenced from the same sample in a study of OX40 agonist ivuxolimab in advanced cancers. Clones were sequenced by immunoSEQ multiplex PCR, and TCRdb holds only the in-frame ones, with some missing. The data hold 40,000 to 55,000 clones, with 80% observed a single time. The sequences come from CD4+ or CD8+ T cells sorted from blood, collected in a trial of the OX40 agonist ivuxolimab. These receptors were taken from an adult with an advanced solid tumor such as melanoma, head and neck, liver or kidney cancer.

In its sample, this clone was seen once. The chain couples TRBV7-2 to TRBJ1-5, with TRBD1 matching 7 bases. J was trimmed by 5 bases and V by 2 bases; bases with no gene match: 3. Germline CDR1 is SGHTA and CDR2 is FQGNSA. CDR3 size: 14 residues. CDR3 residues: CASSLIGGDQPQHF. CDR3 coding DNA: TGTGCCAGCAGCTTAATAGGGGGCGATCAGCCCCAGCATTTT.

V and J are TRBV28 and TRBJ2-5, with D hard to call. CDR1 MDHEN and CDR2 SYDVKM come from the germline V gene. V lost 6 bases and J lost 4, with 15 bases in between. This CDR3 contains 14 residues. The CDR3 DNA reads TGTGCCAGCAGATGGAACGGGCCTCCAGAGACCCAGTACTTC. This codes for CASRWNGPPETQYF.

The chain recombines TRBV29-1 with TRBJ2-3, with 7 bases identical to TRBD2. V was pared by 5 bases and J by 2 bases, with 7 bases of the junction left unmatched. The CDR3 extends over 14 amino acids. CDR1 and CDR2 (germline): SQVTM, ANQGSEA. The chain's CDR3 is CSVRGAGFTDTQYF. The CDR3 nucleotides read TGCAGCGTTCGGGGAGCGGGATTCACAGATACGCAGTATTTT.

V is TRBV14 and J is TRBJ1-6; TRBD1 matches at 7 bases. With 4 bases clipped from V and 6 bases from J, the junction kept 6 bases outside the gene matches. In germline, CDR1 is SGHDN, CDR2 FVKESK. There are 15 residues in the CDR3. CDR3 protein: CASSLFRDSNSPLHF. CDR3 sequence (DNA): TGTGCCAGCAGCCTTTTCCGGGACAGTAATTCACCCCTCCACTTT.

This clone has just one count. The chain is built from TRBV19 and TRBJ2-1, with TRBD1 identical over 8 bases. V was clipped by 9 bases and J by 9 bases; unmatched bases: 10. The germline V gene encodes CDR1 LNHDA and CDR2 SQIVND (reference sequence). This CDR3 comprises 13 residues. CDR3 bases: TGTGCCAGCGGACAGGGCGCGATCGCTGAGCAGTTCTTC. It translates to CASGQGAIAEQFF. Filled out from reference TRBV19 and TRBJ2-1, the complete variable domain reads DGGITQSPKYLFRKEGQNVTLSCEQNLNHDAMYWYRQDPGQGLRLIYYSQIVNDFQKGDIAEGYSVSREKKESFPLTVTSAQKNPTAFYLCASGQGAIAEQFFGPGTRLTVL.

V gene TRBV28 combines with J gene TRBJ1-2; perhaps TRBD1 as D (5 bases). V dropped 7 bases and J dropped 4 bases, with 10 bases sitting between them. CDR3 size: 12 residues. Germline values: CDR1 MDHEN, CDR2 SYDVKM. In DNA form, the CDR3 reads TGTGCCAGCACCCCCGACAGCTATGGCTACACCTTC. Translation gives CASTPDSYGYTF.

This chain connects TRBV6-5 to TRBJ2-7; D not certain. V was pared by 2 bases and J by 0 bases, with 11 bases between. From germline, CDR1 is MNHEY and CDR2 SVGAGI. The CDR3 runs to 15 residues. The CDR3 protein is CASSYNALSSYEQYF. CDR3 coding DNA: TGTGCCAGCAGTTACAATGCGCTGAGCTCCTACGAGCAGTACTTC.

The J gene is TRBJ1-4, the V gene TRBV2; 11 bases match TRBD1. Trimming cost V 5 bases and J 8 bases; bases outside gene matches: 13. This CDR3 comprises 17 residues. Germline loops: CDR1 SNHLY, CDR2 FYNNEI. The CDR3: CASSTGTGGSTGEKLFF. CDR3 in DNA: TGTGCCAGCAGTACCGGGACAGGGGGATCAACGGGGGAAAAACTGTTTTTT.

The CDR3 here is CASSLWSGYDGYTF. Here the CDR3 DNA reads TGTGCCAGCAGTTTATGGTCCGGGTATGATGGCTACACCTTC. This chain uses TRBV28 with TRBJ1-2; D gene ambiguous. The germline CDR1 and CDR2 sequences are MDHEN and SYDVKM. This CDR3 region has 14 residues. V lost 0 bases to trimming and J lost 6 bases, with 11 bases between them.

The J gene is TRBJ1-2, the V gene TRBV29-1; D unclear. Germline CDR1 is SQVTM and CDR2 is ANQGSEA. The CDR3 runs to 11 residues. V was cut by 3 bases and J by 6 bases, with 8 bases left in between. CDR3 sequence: CSVDALDGYTF. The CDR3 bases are TGCAGCGTTGATGCACTGGATGGCTACACCTTC.

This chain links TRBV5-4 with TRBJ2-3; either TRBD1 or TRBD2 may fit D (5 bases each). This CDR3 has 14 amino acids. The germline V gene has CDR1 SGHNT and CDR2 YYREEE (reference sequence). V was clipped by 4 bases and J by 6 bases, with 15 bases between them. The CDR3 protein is CASSLQLGEDTQYF. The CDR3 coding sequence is TGTGCCAGCAGCCTACAGCTAGGGGAGGATACGCAGTATTTT.

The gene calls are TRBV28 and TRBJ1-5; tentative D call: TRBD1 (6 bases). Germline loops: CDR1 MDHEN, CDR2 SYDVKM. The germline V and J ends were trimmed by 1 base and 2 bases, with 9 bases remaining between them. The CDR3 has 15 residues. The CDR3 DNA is TGTGCCAGCAGTTTATTGGGGGGCGGCAATCAGCCCCAGCATTTT. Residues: CASSLLGGGNQPQHF. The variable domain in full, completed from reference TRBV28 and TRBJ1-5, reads DVKVTQSSRYLVKRTGEKVFLECVQDMDHENMFWYRQDPGLGLRLIYFSYDVKMKEKGDIPEGYSVSREKKERFSLILESASTNQTSMYLCASSLLGGGNQPQHFGDGTRLSIL.

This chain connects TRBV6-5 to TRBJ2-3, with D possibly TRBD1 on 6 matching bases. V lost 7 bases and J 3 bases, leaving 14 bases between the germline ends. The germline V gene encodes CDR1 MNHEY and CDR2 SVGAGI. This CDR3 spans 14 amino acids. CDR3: CASNNRAQTDTQYF. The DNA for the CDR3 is TGTGCCAGCAATAACAGGGCTCAGACAGATACGCAGTATTTT.

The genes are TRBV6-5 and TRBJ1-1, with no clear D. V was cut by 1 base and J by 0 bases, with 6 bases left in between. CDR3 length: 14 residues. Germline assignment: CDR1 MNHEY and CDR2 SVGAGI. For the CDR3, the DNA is TGTGCCAGCAGTTACTTGGGATTGAACACTGAAGCTTTCTTT. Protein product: CASSYLGLNTEAFF.

The CDR3 bases are TGCGCCAGCAGCCTTGGGACAGACACTGAAGCTTTCTTT. Its translation: CASSLGTDTEAFF. The genes are TRBV4-3 and TRBJ1-1; TRBD1 matches 7 bases. Per germline, CDR1 LGHNA and CDR2 YSLEER. Trimming removed 4 bases from V and 3 bases from J; junction bases left unmatched: 2. This CDR3 is 13 amino acids long.

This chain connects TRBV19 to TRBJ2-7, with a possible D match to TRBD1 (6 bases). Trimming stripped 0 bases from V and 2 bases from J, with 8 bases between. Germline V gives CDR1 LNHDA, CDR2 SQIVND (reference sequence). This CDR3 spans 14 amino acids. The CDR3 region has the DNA TGTGCCAGTAGTATAGAAGACAGGACCTACGAGCAGTACTTC. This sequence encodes CASSIEDRTYEQYF.

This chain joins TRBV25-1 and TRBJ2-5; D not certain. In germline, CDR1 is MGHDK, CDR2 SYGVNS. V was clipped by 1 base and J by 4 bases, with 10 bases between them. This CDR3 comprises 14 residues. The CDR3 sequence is CASSEFGRTETQYF. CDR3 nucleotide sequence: TGTGCCAGCAGTGAATTCGGACGGACAGAGACCCAGTACTTC.

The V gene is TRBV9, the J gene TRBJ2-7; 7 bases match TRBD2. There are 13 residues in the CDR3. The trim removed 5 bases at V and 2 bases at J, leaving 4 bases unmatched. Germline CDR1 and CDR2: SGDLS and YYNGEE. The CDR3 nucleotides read TGTGCCAGCAGTCCCCGGGGGGCCTACGAGCAGTACTTC. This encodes CASSPRGAYEQYF.

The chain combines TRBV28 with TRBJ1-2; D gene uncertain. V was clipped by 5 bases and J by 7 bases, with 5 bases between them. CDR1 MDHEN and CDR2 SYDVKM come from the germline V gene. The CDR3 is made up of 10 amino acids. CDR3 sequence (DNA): TGTGCCAGCAGTCAAGCTGGCTACACCTTC. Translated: CASSQAGYTF.

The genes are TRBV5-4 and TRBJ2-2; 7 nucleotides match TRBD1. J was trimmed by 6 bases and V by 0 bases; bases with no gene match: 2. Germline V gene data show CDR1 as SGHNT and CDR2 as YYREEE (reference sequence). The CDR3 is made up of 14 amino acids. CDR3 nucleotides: TGTGCCAGCAGCTTGGCTCAGGGGGCCGGGGAGCTGTTTTTT. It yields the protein CASSLAQGAGELFF.

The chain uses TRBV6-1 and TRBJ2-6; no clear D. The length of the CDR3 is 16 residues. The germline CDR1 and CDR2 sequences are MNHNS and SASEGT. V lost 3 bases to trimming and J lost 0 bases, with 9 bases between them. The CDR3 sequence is CASSDSGYSGANVLTF. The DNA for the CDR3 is TGTGCCAGCAGTGACAGTGGGTACTCTGGGGCCAACGTCCTGACTTTC.